A selection of T cell receptor beta chains follows, all from one sample in a study of cytomegalovirus exposure and HLA in healthy donors. Here immunoSEQ multiplex PCR was the method, and the copy in TCRdb shows in-frame clones only, minus some. The sample has 90,000 to 140,000 clones, roughly 76% seen once. The sample was PBMCs. Receptors were obtained from a man aged 25 to 45 in good health and CMV-seropositive. Each CDR3 is given with its conserved first and last residue. D genes are given only for firm matches. Clone size appears in some rows only: once, few, many, or a class for an expanded clone.

abundance: .; v_gene: TRBV5-1; j_gene: TRBJ1-2; d_gene: .; CDR3nt: TGCGCCAGCAGTCATTCGGCGGATCTTTATGGCTACACCTTC; CDR3aa: CASSHSADLYGYTF
abundance: .; v_gene: TRBV6-5; j_gene: TRBJ2-1; d_gene: .; CDR3nt: TGTGCCAGCACCAAACGCCAGTGGGGCGATGAGCAGTTCTTC; CDR3aa: CASTKRQWGDEQFF
abundance: .; v_gene: TRBV19; j_gene: TRBJ1-5; d_gene: .; CDR3nt: TGTGCCAGTAGTATAGAGGGCAGCCATCAGCCCCAGCATTTT; CDR3aa: CASSIEGSHQPQHF
abundance: .; v_gene: TRBV27; j_gene: TRBJ2-7; d_gene: .; CDR3nt: TGTGCCAGCAGTTTACAGGGGAACTACGAGCAGTACTTC; CDR3aa: CASSLQGNYEQYF
abundance: .; v_gene: TRBV7-8; j_gene: TRBJ1-3; d_gene: .; CDR3nt: TGTGCCAGCAGCTTTAAGAGCTCTGGAAACACCATATATTTT; CDR3aa: CASSFKSSGNTIYF
abundance: .; v_gene: TRBV20-1; j_gene: TRBJ2-7; d_gene: .; CDR3nt: TGCAGTGCCCCCCTAGTGAGAGAGCAGTACTTC; CDR3aa: CSAPLVREQYF
abundance: .; v_gene: TRBV7-2; j_gene: TRBJ2-7; d_gene: TRBD2; CDR3nt: TGTGCCAGCAGCTTAGCATTGGGGCCTAGCGGGGGGGTATACGAGCAGTACTTC; CDR3aa: CASSLALGPSGGVYEQYF
abundance: few; v_gene: TRBV4-1; j_gene: TRBJ2-7; d_gene: TRBD2; CDR3nt: TGCGCCAGCAGCCAAGACGCAACTAGCGGCTACGAGCAGTACTTC; CDR3aa: CASSQDATSGYEQYF
abundance: .; v_gene: TRBV6-1; j_gene: TRBJ1-6; d_gene: .; CDR3nt: TGTGCCAGCATTAGGGACTCCAATTCACCCCTCCACTTT; CDR3aa: CASIRDSNSPLHF
abundance: .; v_gene: TRBV27; j_gene: TRBJ1-6; d_gene: TRBD1; CDR3nt: TGTGCCAGCAGTTCCGGGACAGGGGGTTCACCCCTCCACTTT; CDR3aa: CASSSGTGGSPLHF
abundance: .; v_gene: TRBV4-2; j_gene: TRBJ2-7; d_gene: TRBD2; CDR3nt: TGTGCCAGCAGCCAAGTGGGGGTCGGGGGGGGAGATTACGAGCAGTACTTC; CDR3aa: CASSQVGVGGGDYEQYF
abundance: few; v_gene: TRBV5-1; j_gene: TRBJ1-3; d_gene: .; CDR3nt: TGCGCCAGCAGCTCAGGGGATTGGGGAAACACCATATATTTT; CDR3aa: CASSSGDWGNTIYF
abundance: .; v_gene: TRBV10-1; j_gene: TRBJ2-5; d_gene: TRBD1; CDR3nt: TGCGCCAGCAGTGAGTCTGGACAGGGTGAGACCCAGTACTTC; CDR3aa: CASSESGQGETQYF
abundance: .; v_gene: TRBV5-4; j_gene: TRBJ1-1; d_gene: TRBD1; CDR3nt: TGTGCCAGCAGCTCAGGGGGCACTGAAGCTTTCTTT; CDR3aa: CASSSGGTEAFF
abundance: .; v_gene: TRBV7-9; j_gene: TRBJ1-2; d_gene: .; CDR3nt: TGTGCCAGCAGCCTAAGACTACCCCGAGTGGGCTACACCTTC; CDR3aa: CASSLRLPRVGYTF
abundance: .; v_gene: TRBV18; j_gene: TRBJ2-2; d_gene: TRBD2; CDR3nt: TGTGCCAGCTCACCACGCGAGCGGGGGGCATTACCGGGGGAGCTGTTTTTT; CDR3aa: CASSPRERGALPGELFF
abundance: .; v_gene: TRBV15; j_gene: TRBJ2-2; d_gene: .; CDR3nt: TGTGCCACCAGCAGAGATGAGTTCAGCGACCGGAACACCGGGGAGCTGTTTTTT; CDR3aa: CATSRDEFSDRNTGELFF
abundance: .; v_gene: TRBV6-1; j_gene: TRBJ1-6; d_gene: .; CDR3nt: TGTGCCAGCACGGGGGTTGCCTATAATTCACCCCTCCACTTT; CDR3aa: CASTGVAYNSPLHF